Listed below are T cell receptor beta chains from one sample, sequenced in a study of T cell responses to AZD1222 COVID-19 vaccine. Libraries were prepared by immunoSEQ multiplex PCR; TCRdb keeps only in-frame clonotypes and omits some of them. Of tens of thousands of clones listed, approximately 90% were seen once; the top ten hold about 3.4%. The sample was peripheral blood, taken 28 days after the second AZD1222 dose. These receptors were taken from an adult who received the AZD1222 COVID-19 vaccine. The CDR3 runs from the conserved cysteine through the conserved F or W. The D gene is left open where the match is weak. The size of a clone is reported for some rows only, either as once, few or many, or as a class for expanded clones.

V	J	length	size	D	DNA	CDR3
TRBV7-2	TRBJ1-4	14	-	-	TGTGCCAGCAGCCCACAGGCTGGGTTCGAAAAACTGTTTTTT	CASSPQAGFEKLFF
TRBV30	TRBJ1-3	12	-	-	TGTGCCTGGAGTATGGGCGGAAACACCATATATTTT	CAWSMGGNTIYF
TRBV5-1	TRBJ2-3	15	-	-	TGCGCCAGCAGCCCGGGACGGAAACTCACAGATACGCAGTATTTT	CASSPGRKLTDTQYF
TRBV7-9	TRBJ1-1	12	-	-	TGTGCCAGCTCCTCGTATGGCACTGAAGCTTTCTTT	CASSSYGTEAFF
TRBV14	TRBJ1-1	16	-	-	TGTGCCAGCAGCCAAGTGCCAGGGCGATTGCGCACTGAAGCTTTCTTT	CASSQVPGRLRTEAFF
TRBV9	TRBJ2-3	15	-	-	TGTGCCAGCAGCCCCCGGGACCTGTCGCATGGGTCGCAGTATTTT	CASSPRDLSHGSQYF
TRBV18	TRBJ2-5	13	-	-	TGTGCCAGCTCAAGCGGACAGCAAGAGACCCAGTACTTC	CASSSGQQETQYF
TRBV12-3/TRBV12-4	TRBJ1-2	13	once	-	TGTGCCAGCAGACCGGACCGGGCCTGGGGCTACACCTTC	CASRPDRAWGYTF
TRBV6-5	TRBJ1-1	15	-	-	TGTGCCAGCAGTTACTCTGGCAGGGGCAGGACTGAAGCTTTCTTT	CASSYSGRGRTEAFF
TRBV27	TRBJ2-2	14	-	-	TGTGCCAGCAGTTGGTACGGTGACACCGGGGAGCTGTTTTTT	CASSWYGDTGELFF
TRBV4-3	TRBJ2-7	14	-	TRBD1	TGCGCCAGCAGCCCGGGACAGGGGGTATACGAGCAGTACTTC	CASSPGQGVYEQYF
TRBV7-9	TRBJ2-7	15	-	TRBD2	TGTGCCAGCAGCCCGACTAGCGGGGGGGCCTACGAGCAGTACTTC	CASSPTSGGAYEQYF
TRBV18	TRBJ2-7	17	-	TRBD1	TGTGCCAGCTCACGACAAGGGACAGGGGAGCGCTCCTACGAGCAGTACTTC	CASSRQGTGERSYEQYF
TRBV18	TRBJ1-3	17	-	-	TGTGCCAGCTCACGGGGACGGGTGGAGAGCTCTGGAAACACCATATATTTT	CASSRGRVESSGNTIYF
TRBV13	TRBJ2-5	14	-	-	TGTGCCAGCAGCTTGGGCGCAGCGAAAGAGACCCAGTACTTC	CASSLGAAKETQYF
TRBV6-2/TRBV6-3	TRBJ1-5	17	-	-	TGTGCCAGCAGTTACCAAGGACACAGGGATAGCAATCAGCCCCAGCATTTT	CASSYQGHRDSNQPQHF
TRBV3-1/TRBV3-2	TRBJ2-3	17	-	-	TGTGCCAGCAGCCGAGAACAGGGACCGCGGGGCACAGATACGCAGTATTTT	CASSREQGPRGTDTQYF
TRBV25-1	TRBJ1-1	14	-	-	TGTGCCAGCCGCGCGCAGGGTGGGGACACTGAAGCTTTCTTT	CASRAQGGDTEAFF
TRBV20-1	TRBJ1-2	12	-	-	TGCAGTGCTAGTCGCGATAACTATGGCTACACCTTC	CSASRDNYGYTF
TRBV7-2	TRBJ1-6	17	-	-	TGTGCCAGCAGCTTATGGCTGGGGGCGCCAGGGAATTCACCCCTCCACTTT	CASSLWLGAPGNSPLHF
TRBV6-6	TRBJ1-5	13	once	-	TGTGCCAGCAATCGGGTTATTTTTCAGCCCCAGCATTTT	CASNRVIFQPQHF
TRBV18	TRBJ1-1	14	-	-	TGTGCCAGCTCACGGGTGGGATTGAACACTGAAGCTTTCTTT	CASSRVGLNTEAFF
TRBV11-3	TRBJ2-1	15	-	-	TGTGCCAGCAGCCGATCCCGGCAACACTACAATGAGCAGTTCTTC	CASSRSRQHYNEQFF
TRBV11-2	TRBJ1-4	15	-	-	TGTGCCAGCAGCTTACCACTAGGAGTTGGGCCGATACTGTTTTTT	CASSLPLGVGPILFF
TRBV6-5	TRBJ2-3	14	-	TRBD1	TGTGCCTGCGGACAGGGAGTTGGCACAGATACGCAGTATTTT	CACGQGVGTDTQYF